The rows below give T cell receptor beta chains drawn from one sample of a study of blood T cell repertoires in COVID-19. Libraries were prepared by immunoSEQ multiplex PCR; TCRdb keeps only in-frame clonotypes and omits some of them. Of 65,000 or so clones in the sample, approximately 84% were seen once. Sequenced sample: peripheral blood. The receptors here all came from a man between 60 and 75 years old with acute or convalescent COVID-19. The CDR3 runs from the conserved cysteine through the conserved F or W. The D gene is left open where the match is weak. The listing skips clone size in some rows; elsewhere it reads once, few, many or a size class.

clone size,V gene,J gene,D gene,CDR3 protein,CDR3 DNA
-,TRBV2,TRBJ1-2,TRBD1,CAGLPGQGHYGYTF,TGTGCCGGGCTTCCGGGACAGGGACACTATGGCTACACCTTC
few,TRBV19,TRBJ1-2,TRBD1,CASRRDRGTIEGYTF,TGTGCCAGTCGGAGAGACAGGGGAACGATCGAGGGCTACACCTTC
-,TRBV12-3/TRBV12-4,TRBJ1-6,-,CASSSGAAPLHF,TGTGCCAGCAGTTCCGGTGCGGCACCCCTCCACTTT
-,TRBV18,TRBJ1-6,TRBD1,CASSPGQFPTSPLHF,TGTGCCAGCTCACCGGGACAGTTTCCTACCTCACCCCTCCACTTT
-,TRBV18,TRBJ1-2,TRBD1,CASSPPDRRDGGYTF,TGTGCCAGCTCACCCCCGGACAGGAGGGACGGGGGCTACACCTTC
-,TRBV27,TRBJ1-2,-,CASSLSATTNYGYTF,TGTGCCAGCAGTTTATCGGCCACTACGAACTATGGCTACACCTTC
once,TRBV11-2,TRBJ1-1,-,CASSLAGQLNTEAFF,TGTGCCAGCAGCTTAGCGGGTCAATTGAACACTGAAGCTTTCTTT
-,TRBV18,TRBJ2-7,-,CASSPRERQSSYEQYF,TGTGCCAGCTCACCGAGAGAGCGCCAGAGCTCCTACGAGCAGTACTTC
-,TRBV24-1,TRBJ2-1,-,CATSDWGTFQFF,TGTGCCACCAGTGACTGGGGGACTTTCCAGTTCTTC
-,TRBV6-2/TRBV6-3,TRBJ1-5,-,CASSQDSGRPQHF,TGTGCCAGCAGTCAGGACAGCGGACGGCCCCAGCATTTT
-,TRBV7-6,TRBJ2-1,-,CASSFRGANYNEQFF,TGTGCCAGCAGCTTCCGGGGGGCTAACTACAATGAGCAGTTCTTC
-,TRBV7-2,TRBJ1-4,-,CASSPSGFYEKLFF,TGTGCCAGCAGCCCCTCCGGGTTTTATGAAAAACTGTTTTTT
few,TRBV19,TRBJ2-3,-,CASSRGRPDTQYF,TGTGCCAGTAGTCGAGGCAGACCAGATACGCAGTATTTT
-,TRBV18,TRBJ1-1,-,CASARVSSDTEAFF,TGTGCCAGCGCTCGGGTGTCTTCGGACACTGAAGCTTTCTTT
-,TRBV6-5,TRBJ1-5,-,CASSPSQGTNQPQHF,TGTGCCAGCAGCCCATCACAGGGTACCAATCAGCCCCAGCATTTT
-,TRBV2,TRBJ1-6,-,CASSEQSRSPLHF,TGTGCCAGCAGTGAACAGTCCAGATCACCCCTCCACTTT
-,TRBV28,TRBJ2-5,TRBD2,CASSLDRTSGTYQETQYF,TGTGCCAGCAGTTTAGATCGGACTAGCGGGACCTATCAAGAGACCCAGTACTTC
few,TRBV7-9,TRBJ1-1,-,CASSHSGRRMNTEAFF,TGTGCCAGCAGCCACTCGGGTAGGCGGATGAACACTGAAGCTTTCTTT
-,TRBV2,TRBJ2-2,-,CASRPQGPGELFF,TGTGCCAGCCGTCCCCAGGGCCCCGGGGAGCTGTTTTTT
once,TRBV5-1,TRBJ2-7,TRBD1,CASSADRAVVYEQYF,TGCGCCAGCAGCGCGGACAGGGCGGTCGTTTACGAGCAGTACTTC
once,TRBV30,TRBJ2-2,-,CAWNSYTGELFF,TGTGCCTGGAACAGTTACACCGGGGAGCTGTTTTTT
-,TRBV4-2,TRBJ2-3,TRBD2,CASSQAFTSGGHTDTQYF,TGTGCCAGCAGCCAAGCCTTCACTAGCGGGGGCCACACAGATACGCAGTATTTT
-,TRBV6-2/TRBV6-3,TRBJ2-1,-,CASSKSVAGEQFF,TGTGCCAGCAGTAAATCGGTAGCCGGGGAGCAGTTCTTC
-,TRBV19,TRBJ1-3,-,CASTLSRGNGNTIYF,TGTGCCAGTACCTTAAGCAGGGGTAATGGAAACACCATATATTTT
-,TRBV7-2,TRBJ1-3,TRBD1,CASTQGQAAGNTIYF,TGTGCCAGCACTCAGGGACAGGCCGCTGGAAACACCATATATTTT